Listed here are 2 T cell receptor beta chains from one sample, sequenced in a study of T cells after yellow fever vaccination (dated by TCRdb to the late 2010s). The label giving this sample's treatment or condition can be read as: live attenuated yellow fever vaccine strain. The library relied on 5' RACE. Sequencer: Illumina HiSeq 2500. The public reads were run again by TCRdb, first through fastp at Q25 and then through MiXCR, and only productive beta chains were kept. When rows share a CDR3 protein, they turn into one entry using the most common DNA and genes. Present in this sample are under 40,000 distinct CDR3 sequences, approximately 6.6% of which were seen just once. The ten largest clonotypes hold approximately 23% of the sample. Here the sequenced sample was PBMCs, either bulk or a sorted T-cell subset (CD4+, CD8+, memory, or dextramer-sorted; not recorded which), taken on the day of the first yellow fever vaccination. The receptors stem from a man between 18 and 35 years old who received the YFV17D yellow fever vaccine.

In its sample, this clonotype was seen many times. The chain has TRBV6-5 and TRBJ1-5; D perhaps matches TRBD1 (6 bases). Germline CDR1 MNHEY, CDR2 SVGAGI. The CDR3 consists of 12 residues. Trimming stripped 8 bases from V and 5 bases from J, with 10 bases between. CDR3 protein: CASGGADQPQHF. The CDR3 DNA reads TGTGCCAGCGGGGGCGCGGATCAGCCCCAGCATTTT.

This clonotype has at least ten counts. J is TRBJ2-1 and V is TRBV9; maybe TRBD1 (6 bases). Trimming cost V 3 bases and J 7 bases, with 8 bases left between them. The CDR3 runs to 12 residues. Germline lookup yields CDR1 SGDLS and CDR2 YYNGEE. The CDR3 nucleotides read TGTGCCAGCAGCGCGAGGGGGAATGAGCAGTTCTTC. Residues: CASSARGNEQFF.